This T cell receptor beta chain was obtained from a study of human T cells and chemical hapten exposure. CDR1 is SGHAT, CDR2 FQNNGV, per germline. Trimming took off 3 bases at V and 2 bases at J, with 7 bases between the two ends. CDR3 length equals 13 residues. In the case of this clonotype: Antigen unknown.

Each CDR3 protein is one row after TCRdb ran MiXCR on the RACE reads. The sample holds about 80,000 distinct CDR3 sequences; 13% to 15% are singletons and the top ten take 4.6%. Time point indicated: pre-sensitization, week 0. Treatment denoted: therapeutic diphenylcyclopropenone sensitization with weekly scalp DPC. Each patch test followed a blood draw. General study results and limits: The study found expanded TCRs formed significantly more large CDR3 similarity clusters than controls. Donor immune responses may differ from healthy people's, since all donors had alopecia.

The receptor's source is a woman between 50 and 59 years old with alopecia areata. Some clones in this sample may be carry-over from other donors' samples. V is TRBV11-2 and J is TRBJ2-5, with D possibly matching TRBD1 (6 bases). This sample comprised whole blood, obtained in connection with sensitization to the hapten diphenylcyclopropenone (DPC). The CDR3 sequence: CASSFGTQETQYF. The CDR3 coding sequence is TGTGCCAGCAGCTTTGGGACACAAGAGACCCAGTACTTC.